The T cell receptor (beta chain) described here comes from a study of identical twins (TCRdb year 2016). Study-wide context: The study deep-sequenced TCR alpha and beta repertoires from monozygotic twins, unrelated adults of various ages and cord blood to test whether fetal clonotypes persist. To rule out contamination, the twin experiments were replicated at different times with different library preparation protocols.

Libraries were prepared through 5' RACE. The sequencer listed for this sample is Illumina HiSeq 2000. A universal primer binding site was introduced by template switching, and a unique molecular identifier was present in the final cDNA, enabling accurate counting of TCR cDNA molecules. Specific primers in the conserved constant-segment region were used to synthesize first-strand cDNA for the TCR alpha and beta chains. Each cDNA library was double barcoded, with a SMART-Mk sample barcode plus Illumina barcodes, to control for contamination. Two successive PCR steps introduced TruSeq adapter sequences along with Illumina sample barcodes. TCR alpha and beta cDNA libraries were sequenced on the Illumina HiSeq platform with custom primers. The published analysis was carried out like this. Raw reads were processed with MiGEC to extract unique molecular identifiers, and MiXCR was used to determine CDR3 positions. For each individual, recombination models were inferred using an EM algorithm with the repgenHMM and IGoR tools. Shared clonotypes were analyzed with the tcR package in R, and sharing was normalized by the product of cloneset sizes. To study raw recombination without the effects of thymic and clonal selection, out-of-frame nonproductive sequences were analyzed. TCRdb reworked the public reads: Q25 trimming with fastp, MiXCR clone assembly, productive beta chains retained. Here each entry gathers all rows of one CDR3 protein and keeps the most common genes and DNA. Clone size and V and J calls follow TCRdb, not the original study. In this sample the table shows approximately 530,000 distinct CDR3 sequences, 20% to 25% of which occur a single time. 0.48% of the sample lies in the top ten.

Every donor was a healthy Caucasian. Three pairs of female monozygotic twins, all aged roughly 18 to 29 years, were included in the twin cohort. CD4+ and CD8+ T cell populations were isolated with positive isolation kits from Invitrogen. The cysteine opens and the phenylalanine closes a CDR3 of 14 amino acids. The DNA shown is the 42-base CDR3, in frame from base 1. The junction carries 8 bases between V and J, which are trimmed by 0 bases and 0 bases respectively. In the germline V gene (reference sequence), CDR1 corresponds to DFQATT and CDR2 to SNEGSKA. What the authors observed across the whole study: Because the same donors could not be followed over many years, the conclusions relied on cross-sectional statistical analysis. In monozygotic twins, out-of-frame TCR alpha sharing was systematically underestimated by recombination models, although the models agreed with sharing between unrelated individuals. Excess twin sharing in beta out-of-frame sequences was weaker because fewer shared sequences lowered the signal-to-noise ratio. Abundant cord blood beta clonotypes carried fewer insertions; young adult naive repertoires showed a weaker similar trend, while memory repertoires showed none. Compared with coincidental sharing between unrelated individuals, an excess of low generation-probability sequences was observed among out-of-frame TCR alpha sequences shared between twins. Invariant T cells such as MAIT and iNKT could partly confound zero-insertion analyses, although diverse VJ usage argued against such confounding for most clonotypes.

As to this clonotype: Its antigen remains unidentified. Base qualities were left out, and no much larger clone turns up one base away.

A further study also used this sample, focusing on yellow fever vaccine responses in identical twins. The second study, in turn, reports: According to the authors, the vaccine-induced T cell response in identical twins seemed to be partly convergent and partly specific to each individual. In identical twins, the study followed T cell clones that responded to the vaccine with precision.

This clonotype originated in a woman under 30 in good health. Sequencing was performed on CD4+ T cells sorted from blood. The rearrangement combines TRBV20-1 with TRBJ1-1; the D gene cannot be named for sure. The CDR3 here reads CSARDYRMNTEAFF. The DNA sequence is as follows: TGCAGTGCTAGAGACTATAGAATGAACACTGAAGCTTTCTTT.